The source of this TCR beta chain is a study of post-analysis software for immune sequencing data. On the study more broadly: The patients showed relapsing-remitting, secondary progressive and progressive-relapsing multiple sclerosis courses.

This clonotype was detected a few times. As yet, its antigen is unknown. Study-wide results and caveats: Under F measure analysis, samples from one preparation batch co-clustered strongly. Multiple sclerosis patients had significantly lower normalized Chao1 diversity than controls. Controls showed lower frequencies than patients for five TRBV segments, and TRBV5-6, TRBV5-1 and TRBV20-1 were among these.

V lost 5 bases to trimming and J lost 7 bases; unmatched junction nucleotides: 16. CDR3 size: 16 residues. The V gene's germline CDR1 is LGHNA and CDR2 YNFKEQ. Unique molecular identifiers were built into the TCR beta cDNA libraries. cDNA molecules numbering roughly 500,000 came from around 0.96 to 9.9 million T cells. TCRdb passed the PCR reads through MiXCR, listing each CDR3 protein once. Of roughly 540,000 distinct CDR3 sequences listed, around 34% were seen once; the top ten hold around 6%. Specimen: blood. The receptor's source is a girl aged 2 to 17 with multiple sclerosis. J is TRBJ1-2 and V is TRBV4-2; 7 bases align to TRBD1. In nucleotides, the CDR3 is TGTGCCAGCAGCGCGGATTCACAGACAGGGATTTTTGGCTACACCTTC. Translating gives CASSADSQTGIFGYTF.